This T cell receptor (beta chain) emerged from a study of OX40 agonist ivuxolimab in advanced cancers. With respect to this clone: Its antigen is as yet unknown.

The CDR3 sequence is 14 residues long. Germline CDR1 reads SGHAT; CDR2 reads FQNNGV. The V end lost 0 bases, the J end lost 7 bases, and 12 bases lay between the germline ends. Study-wide points: Compared with CD4+, CD8+ T cells on average had more expanded clones. Among the lowest levels of clonal expansion were found in partial responders at 0.1-3.0 mg/kg.

Drawing of blood for sampling happened at baseline, at cycle 4 day 1, and at cycle 7 day 1. Only in-frame clones appear in the TCRdb table, and some are missing; sequencing was by immunoSEQ multiplex PCR. The sample shows 50,000 to 55,000 clones, 75% to 90% of them seen only once. The sample consisted of CD4+ or CD8+ T cells sorted from blood, taken in a trial of the OX40 agonist ivuxolimab. The receptor comes from an adult with an advanced solid tumor such as melanoma, head and neck, liver or kidney cancer. J is TRBJ1-2 and V is TRBV11-2; the D gene is possibly TRBD1 (5 bases). The CDR3 DNA reads as TGTGCCAGCAGCTTAGAACCAGGGAATGGTGGCTACACCTTC. Its translation is CASSLEPGNGGYTF.